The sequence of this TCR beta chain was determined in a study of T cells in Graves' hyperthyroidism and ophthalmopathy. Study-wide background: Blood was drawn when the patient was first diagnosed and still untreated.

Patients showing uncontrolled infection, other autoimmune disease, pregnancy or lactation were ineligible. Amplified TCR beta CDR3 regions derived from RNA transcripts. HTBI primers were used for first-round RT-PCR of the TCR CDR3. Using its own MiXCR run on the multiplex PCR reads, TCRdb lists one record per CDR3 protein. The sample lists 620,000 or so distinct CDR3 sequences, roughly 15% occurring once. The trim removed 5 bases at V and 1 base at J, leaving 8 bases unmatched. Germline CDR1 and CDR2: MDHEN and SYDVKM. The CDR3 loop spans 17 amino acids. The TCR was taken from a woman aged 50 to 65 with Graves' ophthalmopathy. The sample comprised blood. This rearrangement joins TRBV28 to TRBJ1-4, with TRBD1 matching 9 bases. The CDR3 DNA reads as TGTGCCAGCAGTCTCTCCGGGACAGGGAGAACTAATGAAAAACTGTTTTTT. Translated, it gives CASSLSGTGRTNEKLFF.